One sample yielded the 14 T cell receptor beta chains listed below, sequenced in a study of blood T cell repertoires in COVID-19. TCRdb's table, derived via immunoSEQ multiplex PCR, lists solely in-frame clones and lacks some. The sample has about 300,000 clones, roughly 86% seen once; the top ten hold 2.9%. Sequencing was carried out using PBMCs or T cells enriched from blood (not recorded which). These receptors were collected from a woman aged 45-65 years who had been exposed to COVID-19.

This clone was seen a few times. The V call is TRBV24-1, the J call TRBJ2-1, with 15 bases identical to TRBD2. CDR1 is KGHDR and CDR2 is SFDVKD in the germline V gene. The CDR3 extends over 18 amino acids. The trim removed 0 bases at V and 1 base at J, leaving 0 bases unmatched. CDR3 nucleotide sequence: TGTGCCACCAGTGATTTGGGGACTAGCGGGGGGTCCTACAATGAGCAGTTCTTC. Protein product: CATSDLGTSGGSYNEQFF.

The V gene is TRBV5-1, the J gene TRBJ2-3; D remains unclear. The CDR3 contains 15 residues. The V gene's germline CDR1 is SGHRS and CDR2 YFSETQ. Trimming pared 0 bases from V and 0 bases from J, leaving 8 bases between. The CDR3 region has the DNA TGCGCCAGCAGCTTGGCCAGGCCTAGCACAGATACGCAGTATTTT. Translating gives CASSLARPSTDTQYF.

The V and J genes are TRBV5-6 and TRBJ1-4; 9 nucleotides match TRBD1. The trim removed 4 bases at V and 10 bases at J, leaving 14 bases unmatched. The CDR3 runs 16 residues. CDR1 and CDR2 (germline): SGHDT, YYEEEE. This CDR3 is CASSGPGQGDEGKLFF. The CDR3 DNA sequence: TGTGCCAGCAGCGGGCCGGGACAGGGAGATGAGGGAAAACTGTTTTTT.

The chain couples TRBV4-1 to TRBJ1-2; 7 bases fit TRBD1. The CDR3 loop spans 17 amino acids. CDR1 is MGHRA, CDR2 YSYEKL, per germline. V shed 3 bases and J 2 bases; nucleotides not matched to a gene: 12. The CDR3, as DNA: TGCGCCAGCAGCCAGGCTGGGGCGGCAGGGGGAAACTATGGCTACACCTTC. Residues: CASSQAGAAGGNYGYTF.

V is TRBV5-4 and J is TRBJ2-3; D is undetermined. CDR1 is SGHNT and CDR2 is YYREEE in the germline V gene (reference sequence). CDR3 size: 13 residues. Trimming cost V 0 bases and J 6 bases, with 8 bases left between them. The CDR3 bases are TGTGCCAGCAGCTTGGACATTGTGGATACGCAGTATTTT. Protein product: CASSLDIVDTQYF.

The chain carries TRBV2 and TRBJ2-3, with unresolved D. The CDR3 contains 14 residues. Between the trimmed V and J ends, which lost 3 bases and 2 bases, there was a span of 9 bases. Germline CDR1 is SNHLY and CDR2 is FYNNEI. The CDR3 loop reads CASSEARITDTQYF. The CDR3 nucleotides are TGTGCCAGCAGTGAGGCCAGGATCACAGATACGCAGTATTTT.

V and J are TRBV23-1 and TRBJ1-2; TRBD1 matches at 7 bases. TRBV23-1 is an ORF for which the function is uncertain. V gave up 2 bases and J gave up 0 bases; unmatched junction bases: 6. The CDR3 has 16 amino acids. The CDR3 coding sequence is TGCGCCAGCAGTCAAGGGACAGAAGGGCCTAACTATGGCTACACCTTC. Its translation: CASSQGTEGPNYGYTF.

This clone was seen just once. The chain uses TRBV7-2 and TRBJ2-1; 9 nucleotides line up with TRBD2. The CDR3 spans 17 residues. Trimming cost V 1 base and J 4 bases; bases outside gene matches: 8. In germline, CDR1 is SGHTA, CDR2 FQGNSA. The CDR3 region has the DNA TGTGCCAGCAGCTTAGAACGGCGGGGGGGCGGATACAATGAGCAGTTCTTC. It specifies CASSLERRGGGYNEQFF.

The chain employs TRBV24-1 and TRBJ1-5; TRBD1 aligns across 8 bases. The CDR3 has 17 amino acids. J gave up 3 bases and V 4 bases, and 10 bases lay outside the gene matches. The germline CDR1 and CDR2 sequences are KGHDR and SFDVKD. The CDR3 loop reads CATSEAGGGHNNQPQHF. The CDR3 coding sequence is TGTGCCACCAGTGAGGCAGGGGGCGGGCATAACAATCAGCCCCAGCATTTT.

The rearrangement links TRBV6-4 to TRBJ2-6, with D possibly TRBD1 on 5 matching bases. The CDR3 contains 16 residues. V lost 4 bases to trimming and J lost 3 bases, with 13 bases between them. CDR1 and CDR2 (germline): MRHNA, SNTAGT. This chain's CDR3 is CASSVGQADGANVLTF. CDR3 DNA: TGTGCCAGCAGTGTGGGGCAGGCGGATGGGGCCAACGTCCTGACTTTC.

This chain connects TRBV3-1 (or the pseudogene TRBV3-2) to TRBJ2-5; 9 bases are a match to TRBD1. The CDR3 is made up of 14 amino acids. Germline V gene data show CDR1 as LGHDT and CDR2 as YNNKEL (reference sequence). V lost 2 bases, J lost 5 bases, and 3 bases stayed unmatched. The CDR3 DNA is TGTGCCAGCAGCCAACTTGACAGGGGGGAGACCCAGTACTTC. Residues: CASSQLDRGETQYF.

V is TRBV15 and J is TRBJ2-5, with 7 bases that match TRBD2. J gave up 4 bases and V 8 bases, and 13 bases lay outside the gene matches. Germline CDR1 is LNHNV and CDR2 is YYDKDF (reference sequence). This CDR3 is built from 15 residues. CDR3 sequence (DNA): TGTGCCACCGGCGCAACACGGGAGGCGTTAGAGACCCAGTACTTC. Encoded protein: CATGATREALETQYF.

The chain links TRBV6-1 to TRBJ1-2, with 10 nucleotides matching TRBD1. The CDR3 loop spans 16 amino acids. The germline CDR1 and CDR2 sequences are MNHNS and SASEGT. Germline trimming cut 3 bases from V and 1 base from J; bases unmatched to any gene: 5. CDR3 loop: CASSDGQGGGNYGYTF. The CDR3 nucleotides are TGTGCCAGCAGTGACGGACAGGGGGGAGGTAACTATGGCTACACCTTC.

This sequence joins TRBV18 and TRBJ1-4; 8 bases agree with TRBD1. This CDR3 is 17 amino acids long. Germline V lookup: CDR1 KGHSH, CDR2 LQKENI. Trimming took 6 bases from V and 1 from J; bases not matched to a gene: 10. CDR3 nucleotide sequence: TGTGCCAGCTCCCGAGAACTAACAGGGGGAACTAATGAAAAACTGTTTTTT. Encoded protein: CASSRELTGGTNEKLFF.